This record looks at one T cell receptor beta chain sequence and its context. Its antigen is not identified. TCRdb keeps only in-frame clones here, not all; method: immunoSEQ multiplex PCR. The table lists more than 70,000 clones, about 76% of them singletons, with roughly 4.8% in the top ten. V lost 1 base to trimming and J lost 5 bases; unmatched junction nucleotides: 12. From germline, CDR1 is LNHNV and CDR2 YYDKDF (reference sequence). The CDR3 spans 17 residues. The record originates from a study of cytotoxic CD8 clonotypes in ibrutinib-treated CLL. General study results and limits: Sustained-remission patients were sampled at one set of times and progressing patients at different ones.

The receptor was derived from a human donor with chronic lymphocytic leukemia. Sequencing used PBMCs, obtained after 12 months of ibrutinib treatment. This chain joins TRBV15 and TRBJ1-2, with 8 bases lining up with TRBD1. CDR3 amino acids: CATSRVGVRGLGYGYTF. The CDR3 DNA reads TGTGCCACCAGCAGAGTTGGGGTCAGGGGGCTGGGATATGGCTACACCTTC.